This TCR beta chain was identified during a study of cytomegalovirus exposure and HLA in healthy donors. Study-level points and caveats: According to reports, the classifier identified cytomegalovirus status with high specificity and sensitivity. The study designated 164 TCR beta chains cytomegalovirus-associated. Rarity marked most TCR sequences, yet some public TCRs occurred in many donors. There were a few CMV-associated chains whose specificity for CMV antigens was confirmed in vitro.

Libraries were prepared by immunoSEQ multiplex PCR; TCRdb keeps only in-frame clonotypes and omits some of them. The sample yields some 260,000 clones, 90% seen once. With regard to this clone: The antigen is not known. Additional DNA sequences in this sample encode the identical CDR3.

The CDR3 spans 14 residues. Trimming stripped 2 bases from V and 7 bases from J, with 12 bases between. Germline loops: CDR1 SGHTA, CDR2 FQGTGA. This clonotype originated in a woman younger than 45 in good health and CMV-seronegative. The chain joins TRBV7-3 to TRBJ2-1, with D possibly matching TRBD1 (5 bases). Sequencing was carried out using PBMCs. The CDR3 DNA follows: TGTGCCAGCAGCTTAGGGGCAGGGTCGAATGAGCAGTTCTTC. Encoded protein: CASSLGAGSNEQFF.